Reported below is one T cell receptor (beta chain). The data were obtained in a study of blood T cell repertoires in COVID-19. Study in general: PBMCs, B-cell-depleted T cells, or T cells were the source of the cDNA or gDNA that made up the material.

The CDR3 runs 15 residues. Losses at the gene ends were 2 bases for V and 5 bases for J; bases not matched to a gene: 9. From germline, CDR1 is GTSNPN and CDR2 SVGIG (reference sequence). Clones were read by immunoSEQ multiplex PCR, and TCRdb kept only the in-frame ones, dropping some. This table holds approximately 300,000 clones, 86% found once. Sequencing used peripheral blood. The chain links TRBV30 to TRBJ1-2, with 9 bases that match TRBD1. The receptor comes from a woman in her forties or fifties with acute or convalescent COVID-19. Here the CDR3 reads CAWSQQGASRYGYTF. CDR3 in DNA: TGTGCCTGGAGTCAACAGGGGGCGTCCAGGTATGGCTACACCTTC.